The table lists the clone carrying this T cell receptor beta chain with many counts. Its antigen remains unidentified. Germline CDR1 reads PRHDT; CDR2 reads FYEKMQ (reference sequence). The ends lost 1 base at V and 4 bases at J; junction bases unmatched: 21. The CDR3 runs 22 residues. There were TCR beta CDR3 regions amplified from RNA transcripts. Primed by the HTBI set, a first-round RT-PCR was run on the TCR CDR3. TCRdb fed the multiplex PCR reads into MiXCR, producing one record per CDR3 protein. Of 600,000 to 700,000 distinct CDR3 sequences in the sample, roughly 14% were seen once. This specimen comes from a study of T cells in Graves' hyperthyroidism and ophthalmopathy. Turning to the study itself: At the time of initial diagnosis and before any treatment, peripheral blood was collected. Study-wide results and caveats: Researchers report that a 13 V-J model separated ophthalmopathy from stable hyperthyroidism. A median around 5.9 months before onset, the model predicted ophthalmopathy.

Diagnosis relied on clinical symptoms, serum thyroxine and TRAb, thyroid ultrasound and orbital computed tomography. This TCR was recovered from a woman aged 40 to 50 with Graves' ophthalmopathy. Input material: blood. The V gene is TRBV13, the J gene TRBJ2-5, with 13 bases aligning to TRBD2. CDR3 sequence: CASSLEDWTSGSFGLQGETQYF. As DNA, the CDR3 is TGTGCCAGCAGCTTAGAGGATTGGACTAGCGGGAGTTTTGGGCTCCAGGGAGAGACCCAGTACTTC.